The 14 T cell receptor beta chains below come from one sample, sequenced in a study of T cell responses to AZD1222 COVID-19 vaccine. Profiled with immunoSEQ multiplex PCR; TCRdb holds only in-frame clones, not every one. The data contain 55,000 to 75,000 clones, approximately 79% of them singletons. This specimen consisted of peripheral blood, obtained on day 0 of MenACWY control vaccination. Every receptor here comes from an adult in good health.

The V call is TRBV5-6, the J call TRBJ2-5; D gene ambiguous. This CDR3 comprises 12 residues. CDR1 is SGHDT, CDR2 YYEEEE, per germline. V was cut by 4 bases and J by 7 bases, with 11 bases left in between. This chain's CDR3 is CASSLGMRTQYF. CDR3 in DNA: TGTGCCAGCAGCCTAGGCATGAGGACCCAGTACTTC. Variable domain in full (rest from reference TRBV5-6 and TRBJ2-5): DAGVTQSPTHLIKTRGQQVTLRCSPKSGHDTVSWYQQALGQGPQFIFQYYEEEERQRGNFPDRFSGHQFPNYSSELNVNALLLGDSALYLCASSLGMRTQYFGPGTRLLVL.

The rearrangement links TRBV6-4 to TRBJ1-2, with unresolved D. Trimming shortened V by 3 bases and J by 8 bases, and 16 bases separated the two germline ends. From germline, CDR1 is MRHNA and CDR2 SNTAGT. The CDR3 is 14 residues long. Here the CDR3 DNA reads TGTGCCAGCAGTGAGGAATGGGGAAGGGAAGGCTACACCTTC. This sequence encodes CASSEEWGREGYTF.

The gene calls are TRBV29-1 and TRBJ2-1, with 8 positions matching TRBD1. V lost 7 bases, J lost 14 bases, and 13 bases stayed unmatched. Germline assignment: CDR1 SQVTM and CDR2 ANQGSEA. The CDR3 runs 12 residues. CDR3 sequence (DNA): TGCAGCGCCTCAGGGGGCGAAGCTGTGGAGTTCTTC. Its translation is CSASGGEAVEFF.

This clone showed up just a few times. V is TRBV4-1 and J is TRBJ2-7; D is possibly TRBD1 (5 bases). Germline CDR1 and CDR2: MGHRA and YSYEKL. With 4 bases removed from V and 3 bases from J, the gap between germline ends came to 13 bases. The CDR3 contains 14 residues. The CDR3 here is CASSPYQGFYEQYF. The CDR3 nucleotides are TGCGCCAGCAGCCCCTATCAGGGTTTCTACGAGCAGTACTTC.

The V and J genes are TRBV6-6 and TRBJ2-3; D unresolved. From germline, CDR1 is MNHNY and CDR2 SVGAGI (reference sequence). This CDR3 is 14 amino acids long. V was pared by 7 bases and J by 2 bases, with 13 bases between. CDR3 in DNA: TGTGCCAGCAATATGGGCAGATCCACAGATACGCAGTATTTT. It yields the protein CASNMGRSTDTQYF.

This sequence joins TRBV7-9 and TRBJ2-1; 7 bases line up with TRBD2. J lost 3 bases, V lost 3 bases, and 8 bases had no gene match. CDR3 size: 16 residues. The germline V gene encodes CDR1 SEHNR and CDR2 FQNEAQ (reference sequence). The CDR3 is CASSLPLADGYNEQFF. The CDR3 DNA is TGTGCCAGCAGCTTGCCGCTAGCGGATGGCTACAATGAGCAGTTCTTC.

The chain has TRBV12-3 or TRBV12-4 and TRBJ2-3; D is ambiguous. V was cut by 6 bases and J by 4 bases, with 11 bases left in between. This CDR3 has 13 amino acids. The CDR3 here is CASRAPGADTQYF. In DNA form, the CDR3 reads TGTGCCAGCAGAGCCCCTGGGGCAGATACGCAGTATTTT.

This chain uses TRBV28 with TRBJ2-7; TRBD1 is a possible D gene (6 bases). The germline gives CDR1 MDHEN, CDR2 SYDVKM. The CDR3 loop spans 14 amino acids. The V end lost 6 bases, the J end lost 3 bases, and 15 bases lay between the germline ends. Here the CDR3 DNA reads TGTGCCAGCAGGGCACAGGGTCCCGGCTACGAGCAGTACTTC. It translates to CASRAQGPGYEQYF.

The chain combines TRBV30 with TRBJ2-3; D ambiguous. The V gene's germline CDR1 is GTSNPN and CDR2 SVGIG (reference sequence). Trimming took off 1 base at V and 0 bases at J, with 5 bases between the two ends. This CDR3 is 13 amino acids long. The CDR3, as DNA: TGTGCCTGGAGTGAGATTAGCACAGATACGCAGTATTTT. It specifies CAWSEISTDTQYF. Complete variable domain (other parts from reference TRBV30 and TRBJ2-3): SQTIHQWPATLVQPVGSPLSLECTVEGTSNPNLYWYRQAAGRGLQLLFYSVGIGQISSEVPQNLSASRPQDRQFILSSKKLLLSDSGFYLCAWSEISTDTQYFGPGTRLTVL.

V is TRBV7-8 and J is TRBJ1-1, with D possibly matching TRBD1 (6 bases). Trimming left V 4 bases short and J 5 bases short, with 11 bases between. The CDR3 has 13 residues. Germline V lookup: CDR1 SGHVS, CDR2 FQNEAQ. In DNA, the CDR3 is TGTGCCAGCAGCTACACAGGGAGGACTGAAGCTTTCTTT. It is translated as CASSYTGRTEAFF.

The chain is built from TRBV30 and TRBJ2-5, with a tentative D call TRBD2 (6 bases). This CDR3 has 13 amino acids. Germline lookup yields CDR1 GTSNPN and CDR2 SVGIG (reference sequence). Trimming stripped 3 bases from V and 5 bases from J, with 13 bases between. The DNA for the CDR3 is TGTGCCTGGAGATCCGGGGGATGGGAGACCCAGTACTTC. Protein: CAWRSGGWETQYF. The full variable domain, its missing parts supplied by reference TRBV30 and TRBJ2-5, is SQTIHQWPATLVQPVGSPLSLECTVEGTSNPNLYWYRQAAGRGLQLLFYSVGIGQISSEVPQNLSASRPQDRQFILSSKKLLLSDSGFYLCAWRSGGWETQYFGPGTRLLVL.

The rearrangement links TRBV5-1 to TRBJ1-2; D not resolved. Trimming removed 0 bases at V and 4 bases at J, with 10 bases between. The CDR3 consists of 14 residues. Germline CDR1 SGHRS, CDR2 YFSETQ. The CDR3 nucleotides are TGCGCCAGCAGCTTGGAGGCGAAGTCCTATGGCTACACCTTC. Translation: CASSLEAKSYGYTF.

The rearrangement uses TRBV27 and TRBJ2-6; D might be TRBD1 (6 bases). V lost 0 bases, J lost 8 bases, and 11 bases lay in between. The germline V gene has CDR1 MNHEY and CDR2 SMNVEV (reference sequence). This CDR3 is built from 15 residues. The chain's CDR3 is CASSLSWQGSNVLTF. The CDR3, as DNA: TGTGCCAGCAGTTTATCGTGGCAGGGGTCCAACGTCCTGACTTTC.

V and J are TRBV7-9 and TRBJ1-2; D gene ambiguous. CDR3 length: 14 residues. Per the germline V gene, CDR1 is SEHNR and CDR2 is FQNEAQ (reference sequence). V lost 1 base to trimming and J lost 6 bases, with 12 bases between them. The CDR3 nucleotides are TGTGCCAGCAGCTTAGGCCGGCCGACAAATGGCTACACCTTC. This encodes CASSLGRPTNGYTF.